This T cell receptor (beta chain) emerged from a study of blood T cell repertoires in COVID-19. The overall study: PBMCs, B-cell-depleted T cells, or T cells provided the cDNA or gDNA that made up the material.

The protocol was immunoSEQ multiplex PCR, while the TCRdb copy is restricted to in-frame clones and leaves out a portion. This sample carries fewer than 500,000 clones, about 85% of them seen once, and the ten largest clones take just under 2%. Which cohort a participant joined came from the clinical history participants gave. The receptor's source is a woman in her late teens or twenties with acute COVID-19. Sequencing was performed on PBMCs or T cells enriched from blood (not recorded which).

The CDR3 protein is CASSLRGGSGYTF. The CDR3 coding sequence is TGTGCCAGCAGCTTGCGGGGTGGAAGCGGCTACACCTTC. This chain uses TRBV5-4 with TRBJ1-2, with no clear D. Germline assignment: CDR1 SGHNT and CDR2 YYREEE (reference sequence). The CDR3 contains 13 residues. Trimming stripped 1 base from V and 8 bases from J, with 12 bases between.